This TCR beta chain was identified during a study of blood T cell repertoires in COVID-19. Across the whole study: The United States, Italy and Spain supplied acute and convalescent COVID-19 samples.

During active infection, Seattle patients enrolled and were then monitored through disease. Per the study methods: Scientists estimated how many nucleated cells there were by amplifying reference gene primers. Sequencing used immunoSEQ multiplex PCR; TCRdb keeps in-frame clones, though not all of them. The D gene and trimming were derived from the DNA, and the V and J assignments and clone size from that table. This table has 69,000 or so clones, under 90% appearing once. This clone was seen more than once but under ten times. Germline CDR1 and CDR2: MGHRA and YSYEKL. With 4 bases clipped from V and 6 bases from J, the junction kept 16 bases outside the gene matches. This CDR3 has 18 residues.

The sequenced sample was peripheral blood. This receptor was taken from a man aged 50 or older with COVID-19, enrolled during active disease. The gene calls are TRBV4-1 and TRBJ2-2; 8 bases are shared with TRBD2. As DNA, the CDR3 is TGCGCCAGCAGCCTCTCCCCAGCACGGGGGGGCGAGCCCGGGGAGCTGTTTTTT. Its protein is CASSLSPARGGEPGELFF.